The 27 T cell receptor beta chains below come from one sample, sequenced in a study of shared clonotypes between healthy human individuals. Generated by immunoSEQ multiplex PCR, the TCRdb table keeps only in-frame clones and is missing some. Of 950,000 to 1,100,000 clones in the sample, about 84% were seen once. The sequencing sample was made of memory CD4+ T cells from PBMCs. Subset denoted: CD45RA-negative fraction. The receptors were sampled from a man in his late teens or twenties in good health. Some clones in this sample may be carry-over from other donors' samples.

The genes are TRBV6-6 and TRBJ2-3; possibly TRBD1 for D (6 bases). Trimming removed 7 bases at V and 6 bases at J, with 23 bases between. CDR1 is MNHNY, CDR2 SVGAGI, per germline (reference sequence). This CDR3 has 16 amino acids. The chain's CDR3 is CASNPHRASNRDTQYF. Written as DNA, the CDR3 is TGTGCCAGCAACCCCCACAGGGCTAGTAATAGGGATACGCAGTATTTT.

The chain joins TRBV10-3 to TRBJ2-7; 12 bases line up with TRBD2. V was pared by 6 bases and J by 3 bases, with 6 bases of the junction left unmatched. This CDR3 region has 15 residues. CDR1 is ENHRY, CDR2 SYGVKD, per germline. The CDR3 protein is CAIRATSGRYYEQYF. The CDR3, as DNA: TGTGCCATCAGGGCTACTAGCGGGAGGTACTACGAGCAGTACTTC.

A note on this clone: The sample has other DNA sequences that encode this CDR3 too. V usage is TRBV7-2 and J usage is TRBJ1-2; no reliable D call. Germline assignment: CDR1 SGHTA and CDR2 FQGNSA. The CDR3 extends over 12 amino acids. V was cut by 2 bases and J by 4 bases, with 5 bases left in between. DNA for the CDR3: TGTGCCAGCAGCTTACAAGGCTATGGCTACACCTTC. It encodes CASSLQGYGYTF.

This clone was observed a single time. The chain couples TRBV10-1 to TRBJ2-7; 7 bases match TRBD2. This CDR3 region has 16 residues. CDR1 and CDR2 (germline): WNHNN, SYGVQD (reference sequence). V lost 4 bases and J lost 3; bases outside the gene matches: 12. CDR3 sequence reads: CASSGLGGAGIYEQYF. DNA for the CDR3: TGCGCCAGCAGTGGCCTCGGTGGAGCGGGAATCTACGAGCAGTACTTC.

The chain has TRBV5-6 and TRBJ2-5; TRBD2 aligns across 10 bases. Germline lookup yields CDR1 SGHDT and CDR2 YYEEEE. This CDR3 is built from 19 residues. Trimming removed 0 bases from V and 0 bases from J; junction bases left unmatched: 11. The CDR3 loop is CASSLGLAGASGYQETQYF. The CDR3 bases are TGTGCCAGCAGCTTGGGGCTAGCGGGAGCCTCGGGGTACCAAGAGACCCAGTACTTC.

CDR3 sequence: CASSSPEGGPINTEAFF. CDR3 DNA: TGTGCCAGCAGCTCCCCGGAGGGGGGACCGATCAACACTGAAGCTTTCTTT. The V and J genes are TRBV7-9 and TRBJ1-1; D may be TRBD1 (6 bases). Trimming removed 4 bases at V and 2 bases at J, with 20 bases between. The CDR3 loop spans 17 amino acids. The germline V gene has CDR1 SEHNR and CDR2 FQNEAQ (reference sequence).

This clone was observed once. The gene calls are TRBV12-5 and TRBJ1-2; D is perhaps TRBD1 (5 bases). CDR3 length equals 14 residues. Trimming stripped 3 bases from V and 8 bases from J, with 16 bases between. The germline V gene has CDR1 LGHNT and CDR2 FRNRAP. The CDR3 is CASGFQGTRGGYTF. CDR3 coding DNA: TGTGCTAGTGGTTTTCAGGGTACCCGTGGGGGCTACACCTTC.

The chain has TRBV6-5 and TRBJ1-2; 9 bases line up with TRBD1. The V and J ends lost 4 bases and 7 bases, in that order; junction bases with no gene match: 7. In germline, CDR1 is MNHEY, CDR2 SVGAGI. This CDR3 is built from 14 residues. CDR3 in amino acids: CASSWDRVVGGYTF. The CDR3 bases are TGTGCCAGCAGTTGGGACAGGGTGGTCGGTGGCTACACCTTC.

This clone was seen a few times. The rearrangement joins TRBV11-3 to TRBJ2-1; D is ambiguous. CDR1 and CDR2 (germline): SGHNT, YENEEA. With 5 bases removed from V and 12 bases from J, the gap between germline ends came to 26 bases. This CDR3 contains 16 residues. CDR3 nucleotides: TGTGCCAGCAGCCCTATTTCGCTTTCCGGGCCGGGCGTGCAGTTCTTC. It encodes CASSPISLSGPGVQFF.

The gene calls are TRBV27 and TRBJ2-7; no clear D gene. Trimming removed 3 bases at V and 4 bases at J, with 13 bases between. The CDR3 sequence is 14 residues long. The germline CDR1 and CDR2 sequences are MNHEY and SMNVEV (reference sequence). CDR3 DNA: TGTGCCAGCAGTTTCCTTGACAATCTTTACGAGCAGTACTTC. This sequence encodes CASSFLDNLYEQYF.

There are a few counts of this clone. This CDR3 is CASSLGTSGSGEQFF. CDR3 DNA sequence: TGTGCCAGCAGCTTAGGGACTAGCGGGAGTGGTGAGCAGTTCTTC. This rearrangement joins TRBV7-2 to TRBJ2-1; 13 bases are a match to TRBD2. Germline V CDR1 and CDR2: SGHTA, FQGNSA. The V segment lost 1 base and the J segment 9 bases; nucleotides outside the gene matches: 3. This CDR3 is 15 amino acids long.

The rearrangement links TRBV10-2 to TRBJ2-1, with D unresolved. CDR1 and CDR2 (germline): WSHSY, SAAADI. Between the trimmed V and J ends, which lost 2 bases and 9 bases, there was a span of 23 bases. The CDR3 has 17 amino acids. The CDR3 bases are TGCGCCAGCAGTGAGGATTTGGTCAGCCTCACCGTGCGTGAGCAGTTCTTC. This translates into CASSEDLVSLTVREQFF.

This rearrangement joins TRBV6-1 to TRBJ1-5, with no clear D. Deletions cut 0 bases from V and 3 bases from J, with 9 bases between. The CDR3 length is 15 residues. The germline gives CDR1 MNHNS, CDR2 SASEGT. The CDR3 reads CASSEAGILNQPQHF. The DNA of the CDR3 is TGTGCCAGCAGTGAAGCTGGTATCCTCAATCAGCCCCAGCATTTT.

This clone was seen just once. The chain recombines TRBV6-1 with TRBJ2-1, with D tentatively TRBD2 (5 bases). CDR3 length: 13 amino acids. Germline CDR1 reads MNHNS; CDR2 reads SASEGT. The V and J ends lost 8 bases and 1 base respectively, with 9 bases between them. In nucleotides, the CDR3 is TGTGCCAGCCTGAGCGGATCCTACAATGAGCAGTTCTTC. Amino acids: CASLSGSYNEQFF.

The chain has TRBV28 and TRBJ2-2, with 8 bases that match TRBD2. With V trimmed by 3 bases and J by 6 bases, 6 bases remained unmatched. CDR1 is MDHEN, CDR2 SYDVKM, per germline. The CDR3 loop spans 15 amino acids. For the CDR3, the DNA is TGTGCCAGCAGTTTCGGACTAGCACGGGCCGGGGAGCTGTTTTTT. Translated, it gives CASSFGLARAGELFF.

The rearrangement joins TRBV10-3 to TRBJ1-2, with unresolved D. Per the germline V gene, CDR1 is ENHRY and CDR2 is SYGVKD. The CDR3 has 12 amino acids. Trimming stripped 7 bases from V and 0 bases from J, with 6 bases between. The CDR3 bases are TGTGCCATCACTGCAACTAACTATGGCTACACCTTC. Amino acids: CAITATNYGYTF.

Concerning this clone itself: This likely traces to a read error, being one base from a far larger clone. This is likely a read error, given that the CDR3 carries no conserved phenylalanine or tryptophan at its end. CDR3 DNA sequence: TGTGCCAGCAGCTTGAGGCCAGGGACTTCCGGGGAGCTGTTTCTT. Translation gives CASSLRPGTSGELFL. The V gene is TRBV11-2, the J gene TRBJ2-2, with a weak D call TRBD2 (6 bases). This CDR3 spans 15 amino acids. Germline V gives CDR1 SGHAT, CDR2 FQNNGV. The V and J ends lost 3 bases and 6 bases respectively, with 14 bases between them.

The CDR3 loop is CASSRWKAAGGEQEKLFF. The CDR3 nucleotides are TGTGCCAGCAGCCGGTGGAAGGCGGCAGGTGGCGAACAGGAAAAACTGTTTTTT. The J gene is TRBJ1-4, the V gene TRBV5-4; D is unresolved. Germline CDR1 reads SGHNT; CDR2 reads YYREEE (reference sequence). The CDR3 sequence is 18 residues long. Trimming shortened V by 4 bases and J by 8 bases, and 27 bases separated the two germline ends. The full variable domain, completed using reference TRBV5-4 and TRBJ1-4, is ETGVTQSPTHLIKTRGQQVTLRCSSQSGHNTVSWYQQALGQGPQFIFQYYREEENGRGNFPPRFSGLQFPNYSSELNVNALELDDSALYLCASSRWKAAGGEQEKLFFGSGTQLSVL.

The genes are TRBV6-4 and TRBJ2-6; TRBD2 might be the D (7 bases). Germline CDR1 reads MRHNA; CDR2 reads SNTAGT. The CDR3 is 14 residues long. V lost 9 bases and J 4 bases, leaving 13 bases between the germline ends. This CDR3 reads CARHGGLGANVLTF. The CDR3 region has the DNA TGTGCCAGACACGGGGGGCTCGGGGCCAACGTCCTGACTTTC.

Note on this clone: Other nucleotide sequences in the sample specify the same CDR3. The chain combines TRBV6-1 with TRBJ1-2; weak D call: TRBD1 (6 bases). V was trimmed by 6 bases and J by 0 bases, leaving 8 bases between them. This CDR3 region has 13 residues. Per the germline V gene, CDR1 is MNHNS and CDR2 is SASEGT. Here the CDR3 DNA reads TGTGCCAGCAGGGAGGGGGCTAACTATGGCTACACCTTC. Residues: CASREGANYGYTF.

With regard to this clone: Just one base apart from a much larger clone, this may be a read error. The rearrangement links TRBV5-4 to TRBJ2-5; no reliable D call. The CDR3 is 13 amino acids. Germline assignment: CDR1 SGHNT and CDR2 YYREEE (reference sequence). V lost 5 bases to trimming and J lost 4 bases, with 12 bases between them. The CDR3 loop reads CASSPASSETQYF. DNA for the CDR3: TGTGCCAGCAGTCCCGCCTCTTCAGAGACCCAGTACTTC.

Many counts were recorded for this clone. The chain joins TRBV28 to TRBJ1-1; 9 bases map to TRBD1. With 3 bases clipped from V and 11 bases from J, the junction kept 10 bases outside the gene matches. In germline, CDR1 is MDHEN, CDR2 SYDVKM. CDR3 length: 14 amino acids. The CDR3 region has the DNA TGTGCCAGCAGTTTTTTACAGGGGGCGAATGTTGCTTTCTTT. Residues: CASSFLQGANVAFF. The full variable domain, its missing parts supplied by reference TRBV28 and TRBJ1-1, is DVKVTQSSRYLVKRTGEKVFLECVQDMDHENMFWYRQDPGLGLRLIYFSYDVKMKEKGDIPEGYSVSREKKERFSLILESASTNQTSMYLCASSFLQGANVAFFGQGTRLTVV.

The chain couples TRBV29-1 to TRBJ2-1; 7 nucleotides align to TRBD1. The germline V gene encodes CDR1 SQVTM and CDR2 ANQGSEA. This CDR3 has 14 amino acids. Trimming took 2 bases from V and 4 from J; bases not matched to a gene: 5. The CDR3 DNA follows: TGCAGCGTTGAAAGGGACAGAGCATACAATGAGCAGTTCTTC. Protein sequence: CSVERDRAYNEQFF.

This sequence joins TRBV4-3 and TRBJ2-3; the match to TRBD2 covers 10 bases. The germline CDR1 and CDR2 sequences are LGHNA and YSLEER. CDR3 length: 15 residues. V lost 4 bases to trimming and J lost 6 bases; unmatched junction nucleotides: 7. CDR3: CASSLSGRAGDTQYF. DNA of the CDR3: TGCGCCAGCAGCCTCAGCGGGAGGGCCGGTGATACGCAGTATTTT.

There are many counts of this clone. Other nucleotide sequences in the sample specify the same CDR3. This chain joins TRBV27 and TRBJ1-1; 9 nucleotides agree with TRBD1. This CDR3 is 17 amino acids long. The germline V gene encodes CDR1 MNHEY and CDR2 SMNVEV (reference sequence). The V and J ends lost 2 bases and 0 bases, in that order; junction bases with no gene match: 7. CDR3 protein: CASSLHRDRALNTEAFF. The CDR3, as DNA: TGTGCCAGCAGTTTACACCGGGACAGGGCATTGAACACTGAAGCTTTCTTT.

The rearrangement links TRBV4-1 to TRBJ1-4; 10 bases match TRBD1. With 5 bases clipped from V and 3 bases from J, the junction kept 12 bases outside the gene matches. This CDR3 is built from 18 residues. Germline lookup yields CDR1 MGHRA and CDR2 YSYEKL. Written as DNA, the CDR3 is TGCGCCAGCAGCGCAACCGGGACAGGGGCGATTCCTAATGAAAAACTGTTTTTT. Its protein product is CASSATGTGAIPNEKLFF.

V and J are TRBV2 and TRBJ2-7, with 13 bases lining up with TRBD2. CDR1 is SNHLY and CDR2 is FYNNEI in the germline V gene. CDR3 length equals 15 residues. V was pared by 5 bases and J by 3 bases, with 4 bases of the junction left unmatched. The CDR3 sequence is CASSTSGRGNYEQYF. The DNA for the CDR3 is TGTGCCAGCAGTACTAGCGGGAGGGGGAACTACGAGCAGTACTTC.